This T cell receptor beta chain derives from a study of T cell responses to AZD1222 COVID-19 vaccine. The table came from immunoSEQ multiplex PCR; TCRdb's copy has only in-frame clones and leaves some out. Among roughly 190,000 clones, approximately 90% were seen once, and the ten largest hold roughly 0.99%. This sample comprised peripheral blood, obtained on day 0 of AZD1222 vaccination. This receptor was identified in an adult in good health.

The CDR3 is CASSEEGYLYEQYF. For the CDR3, the DNA is TGCGCCAGCAGTGAGGAGGGGTATCTCTACGAGCAGTACTTC. J is TRBJ2-7 and V is TRBV10-2; D might be TRBD1 or TRBD2, each matching 5 bases. V lost 2 bases, J lost 3 bases, and 11 bases lay in between. The CDR3 has 14 amino acids. Germline V lookup: CDR1 WSHSY, CDR2 SAAADI.